This T cell receptor beta chain was documented in a study of cytomegalovirus exposure and HLA in healthy donors. The V and J ends lost 4 bases and 1 base respectively, with 10 bases between them. CDR3 size: 14 residues. Germline values: CDR1 MNHNS, CDR2 SASEGT. Study outcomes and limitations: 150 to 200 TCR beta chains were listed as cytomegalovirus-associated.

About this clone: Its antigen is undetermined.

The repertoire was sequenced with immunoSEQ multiplex PCR; TCRdb's copy has only in-frame clones and lacks some. Of fewer than 300,000 clones listed, approximately 88% are singletons. The origin of this receptor is a woman aged 18-30 years in good health and CMV-seronegative. The rearrangement uses TRBV6-1 and TRBJ2-5; D is unclear. Sequenced input: PBMCs. The CDR3 sequence is CASSGESFQETQYF. The CDR3 DNA is TGTGCCAGCAGTGGAGAATCCTTCCAAGAGACCCAGTACTTC.